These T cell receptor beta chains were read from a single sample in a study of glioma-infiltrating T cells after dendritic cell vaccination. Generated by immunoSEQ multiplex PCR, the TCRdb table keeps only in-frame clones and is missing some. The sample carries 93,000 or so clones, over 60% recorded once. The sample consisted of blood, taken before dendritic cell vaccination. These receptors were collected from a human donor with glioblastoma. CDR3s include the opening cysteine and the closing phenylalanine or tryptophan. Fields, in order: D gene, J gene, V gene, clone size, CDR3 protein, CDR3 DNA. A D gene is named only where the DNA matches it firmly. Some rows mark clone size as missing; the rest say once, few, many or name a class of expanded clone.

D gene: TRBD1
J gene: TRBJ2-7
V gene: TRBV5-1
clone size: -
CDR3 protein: CASRETTGTGAYEQYF
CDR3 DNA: TGCGCCAGCAGGGAGACAACCGGGACAGGGGCCTACGAGCAGTACTTC

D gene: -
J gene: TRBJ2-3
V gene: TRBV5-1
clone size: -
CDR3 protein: CASSLQGRLADTQYF
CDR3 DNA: TGCGCCAGCAGCTTGCAGGGGCGCTTGGCAGATACGCAGTATTTT

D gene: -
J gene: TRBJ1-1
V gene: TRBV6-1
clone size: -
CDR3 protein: CASTWGGNTEAFF
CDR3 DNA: TGTGCCAGCACCTGGGGAGGGAACACTGAAGCTTTCTTT

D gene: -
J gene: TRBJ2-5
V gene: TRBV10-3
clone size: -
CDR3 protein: CAIRSPNRETQYF
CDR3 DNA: TGTGCCATCAGATCTCCCAATAGAGAGACCCAGTACTTC

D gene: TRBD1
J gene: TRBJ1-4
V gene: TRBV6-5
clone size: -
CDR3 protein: CASRETGTGYEKLFF
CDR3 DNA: TGTGCCAGCAGGGAGACCGGGACAGGGTATGAAAAACTGTTTTTT

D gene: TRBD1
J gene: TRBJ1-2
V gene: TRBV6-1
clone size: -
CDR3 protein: CASSEVQGAIYGYTF
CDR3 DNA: TGTGCCAGCAGTGAAGTCCAGGGGGCCATCTATGGCTACACCTTC

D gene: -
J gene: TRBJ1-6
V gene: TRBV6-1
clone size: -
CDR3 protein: CASSTGFANSPLHF
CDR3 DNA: TGTGCCAGCAGTACAGGGTTTGCTAATTCACCCCTCCACTTT

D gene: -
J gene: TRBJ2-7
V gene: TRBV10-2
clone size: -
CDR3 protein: CASRDLSQGSYEQYF
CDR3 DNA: TGCGCCAGCAGAGACTTATCACAGGGCTCCTACGAGCAGTACTTC

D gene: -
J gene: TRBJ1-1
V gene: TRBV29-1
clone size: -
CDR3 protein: CSVGWGLEAFF
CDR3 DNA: TGCAGCGTTGGATGGGGACTTGAAGCTTTCTTT

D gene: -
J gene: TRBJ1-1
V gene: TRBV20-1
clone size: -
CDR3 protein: CSATTGTMAFF
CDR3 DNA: TGCAGTGCTACCACCGGGACAATGGCTTTCTTT

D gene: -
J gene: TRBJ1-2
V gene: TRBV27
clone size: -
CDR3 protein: CASSLRSGADYGYTF
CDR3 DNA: TGTGCCAGCAGTTTAAGGTCAGGAGCGGACTATGGCTACACCTTC

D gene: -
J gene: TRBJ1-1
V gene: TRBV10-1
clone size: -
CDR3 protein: CASSPSVNTEAFF
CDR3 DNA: TGCGCCAGCAGCCCGTCGGTGAACACTGAAGCTTTCTTT

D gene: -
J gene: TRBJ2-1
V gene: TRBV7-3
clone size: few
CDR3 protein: CASSLSILGEQFF
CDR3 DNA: TGTGCCAGCAGCTTATCTATCCTCGGTGAGCAGTTCTTC

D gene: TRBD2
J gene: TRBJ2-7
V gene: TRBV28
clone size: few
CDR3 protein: CASSLAGGYKQYF
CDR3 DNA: TGTGCCAGCAGTTTGGCGGGAGGGTACAAGCAGTACTTC

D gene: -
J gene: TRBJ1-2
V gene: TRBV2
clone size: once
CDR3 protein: CASRRGGYTF
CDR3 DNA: TGTGCCAGCAGGCGGGGCGGCTACACCTTC

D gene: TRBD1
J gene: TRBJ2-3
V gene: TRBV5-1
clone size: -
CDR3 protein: CASRTGPSTDTQYF
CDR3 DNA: TGCGCCAGCCGGACAGGACCTAGCACAGATACGCAGTATTTT

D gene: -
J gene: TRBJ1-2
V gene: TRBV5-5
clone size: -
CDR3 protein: CASSEGADGYTF
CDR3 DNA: TGTGCCAGCAGCGAGGGCGCGGATGGCTACACCTTC

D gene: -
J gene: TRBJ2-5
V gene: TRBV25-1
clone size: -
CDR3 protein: CASSPPGGQETQYF
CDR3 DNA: TGTGCCAGCAGTCCCCCCGGGGGACAAGAGACCCAGTACTTC

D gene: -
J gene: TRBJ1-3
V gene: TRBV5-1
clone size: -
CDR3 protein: CASSFFGIQNTIYF
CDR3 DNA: TGCGCCAGCAGCTTCTTCGGGATTCAAAACACCATATATTTT

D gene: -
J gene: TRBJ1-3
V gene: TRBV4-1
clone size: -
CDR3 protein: CASSPNQGGNTIYF
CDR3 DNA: TGCGCCAGCAGCCCTAATCAGGGTGGAAACACCATATATTTT

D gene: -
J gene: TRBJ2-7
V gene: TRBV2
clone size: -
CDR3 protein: CASRGPSGEQYF
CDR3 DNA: TGTGCCAGCAGGGGTCCCTCCGGGGAGCAGTACTTC

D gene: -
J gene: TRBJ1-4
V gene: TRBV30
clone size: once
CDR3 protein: CAWSVQGDPLEKLFF
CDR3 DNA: TGTGCCTGGAGTGTACAGGGAGACCCCCTTGAAAAACTGTTTTTT

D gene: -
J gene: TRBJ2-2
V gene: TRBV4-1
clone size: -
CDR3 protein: CASSQSPFTGELFF
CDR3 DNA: TGCGCCAGCAGCCAAAGCCCCTTCACCGGGGAGCTGTTTTTT

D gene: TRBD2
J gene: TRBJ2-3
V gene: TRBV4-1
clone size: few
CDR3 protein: CASSQVWTGGQDTQYF
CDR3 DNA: TGCGCCAGCAGCCAAGTCTGGACGGGGGGGCAAGATACGCAGTATTTT

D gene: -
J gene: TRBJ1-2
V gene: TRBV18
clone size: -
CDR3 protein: CASSESQGNYGYTF
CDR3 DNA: TGTGCCAGCTCAGAGAGTCAGGGCAACTATGGCTACACCTTC

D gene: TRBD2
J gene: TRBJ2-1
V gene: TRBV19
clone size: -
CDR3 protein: CASSTWEGNEQFF
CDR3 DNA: TGTGCCAGTAGTACATGGGAGGGGAATGAGCAGTTCTTC

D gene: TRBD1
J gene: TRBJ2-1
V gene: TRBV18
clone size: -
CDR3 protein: CASSPILPGTGVNEQFF
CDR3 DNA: TGTGCCAGCTCACCGATTTTACCCGGGACAGGGGTCAATGAGCAGTTCTTC

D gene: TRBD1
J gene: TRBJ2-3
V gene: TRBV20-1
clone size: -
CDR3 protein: CSRTGPDTQYF
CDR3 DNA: TGCAGTAGGACAGGGCCCGATACGCAGTATTTT

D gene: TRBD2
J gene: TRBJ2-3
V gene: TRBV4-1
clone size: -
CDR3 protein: CASSLGLAAFTDTQYF
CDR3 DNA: TGCGCCAGCAGCCTGGGACTAGCGGCATTCACAGATACGCAGTATTTT

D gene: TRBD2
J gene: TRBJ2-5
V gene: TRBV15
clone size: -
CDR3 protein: CATSSGGVAGGPGYRNF
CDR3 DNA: TGTGCCACCAGCAGCGGGGGGGTAGCGGGAGGGCCGGGGTATAGAAACTTC

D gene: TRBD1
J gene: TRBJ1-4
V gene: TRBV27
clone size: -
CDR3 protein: CASSSWKTGVDEKLFF
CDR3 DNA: TGTGCCAGCAGTTCCTGGAAGACAGGGGTAGATGAAAAACTGTTTTTT

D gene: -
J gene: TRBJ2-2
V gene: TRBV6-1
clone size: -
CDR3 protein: CASSAIGTGVTGELFF
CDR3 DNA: TGTGCCAGCAGTGCGATTGGAACAGGTGTCACCGGGGAGCTGTTTTTT

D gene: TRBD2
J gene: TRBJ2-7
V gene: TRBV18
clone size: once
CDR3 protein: CASSPDSGRTYF
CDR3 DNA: TGTGCCAGCTCACCCGACAGCGGGAGAACGTACTTC

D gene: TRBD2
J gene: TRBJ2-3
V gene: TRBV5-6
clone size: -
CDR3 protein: CASSVAGGPSTDTQYF
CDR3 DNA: TGTGCCAGCAGCGTAGCGGGAGGGCCTAGCACAGATACGCAGTATTTT

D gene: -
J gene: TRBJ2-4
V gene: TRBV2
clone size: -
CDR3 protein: CASRWQGGNIQYF
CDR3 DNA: TGTGCCAGCAGGTGGCAGGGCGGAAACATTCAGTACTTC

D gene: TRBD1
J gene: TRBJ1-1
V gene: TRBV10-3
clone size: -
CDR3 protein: CAISDQGVGTEAFF
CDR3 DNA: TGTGCCATCAGTGACCAGGGGGTAGGCACTGAAGCTTTCTTT

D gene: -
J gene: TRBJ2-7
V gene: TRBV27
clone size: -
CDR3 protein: CASGGLRGRGRSEQYF
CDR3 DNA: TGTGCCAGCGGGGGACTCCGGGGCAGGGGGAGGTCCGAGCAGTACTTC

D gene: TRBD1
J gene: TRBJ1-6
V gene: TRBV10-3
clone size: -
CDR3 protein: CAISAPGGHNSPLHF
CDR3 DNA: TGTGCCATCAGTGCCCCAGGGGGTCATAATTCACCCCTCCACTTT

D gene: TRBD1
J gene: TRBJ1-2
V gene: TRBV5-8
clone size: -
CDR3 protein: CASSSGSPGQRAFYGYTF
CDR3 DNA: TGTGCCAGCAGCTCCGGGTCGCCGGGACAGCGGGCCTTCTACGGCTACACCTTC

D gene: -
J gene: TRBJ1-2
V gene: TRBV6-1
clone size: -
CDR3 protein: CASSPPRQDYGYTF
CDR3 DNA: TGTGCCAGCAGTCCACCCAGGCAGGACTATGGCTACACCTTC

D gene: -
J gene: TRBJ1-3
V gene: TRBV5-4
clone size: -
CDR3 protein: CASSLSTSSGNTIYF
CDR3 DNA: TGTGCCAGCAGCTTGTCTACGAGTTCTGGAAACACCATATATTTT

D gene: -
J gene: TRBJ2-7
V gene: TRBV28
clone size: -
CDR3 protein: CASSLGGEGSYEQYF
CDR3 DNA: TGTGCCAGCAGTTTAGGAGGCGAGGGCTCCTACGAGCAGTACTTC

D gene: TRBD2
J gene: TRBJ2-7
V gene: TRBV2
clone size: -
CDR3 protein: CASRLADVYEQYF
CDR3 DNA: TGTGCCAGCAGGCTAGCGGACGTCTACGAGCAGTACTTC

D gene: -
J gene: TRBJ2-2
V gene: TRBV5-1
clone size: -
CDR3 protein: CASRVEALDTGELFF
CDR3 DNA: TGCGCCAGCAGAGTGGAGGCCCTTGACACCGGGGAGCTGTTTTTT

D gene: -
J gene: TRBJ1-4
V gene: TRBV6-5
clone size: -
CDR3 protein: CASTSGVTNEKLFF
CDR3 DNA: TGTGCCAGCACGTCGGGGGTTACTAATGAAAAACTGTTTTTT

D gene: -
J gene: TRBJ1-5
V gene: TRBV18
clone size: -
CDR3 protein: CASSIQLNQPQHF
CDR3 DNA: TGTGCCAGCTCAATACAGCTGAATCAGCCCCAGCATTTT